Below, 6 T cell receptor beta chains from the same sample are listed, as sequenced in a study of T-cell memory formation after mild COVID-19. TCRdb used MiXCR to reprocess the 5' RACE reads, holding one entry per CDR3 protein. Here the sample spans 400,000 or so distinct CDR3 sequences, 20% being singletons. Material for sequencing was PBMCs or a T cell subset sorted from them (not recorded which). The source is an adult woman who had mild COVID-19 (a few samples of this study predate the infection). Cell type and time point are not known.

The CDR3 is CASARGLEAYEQYF. In nucleotides, the CDR3 is TGTGCCAGCGCGAGGGGACTAGAAGCCTACGAGCAGTACTTC. This sequence joins TRBV6-6 and TRBJ2-7, with TRBD2 identical over 8 bases. Germline CDR1 reads MNHNY; CDR2 reads SVGAGI (reference sequence). Trimming removed 8 bases from V and 2 bases from J; junction bases left unmatched: 8. The CDR3 spans 14 residues.

The chain recombines TRBV5-1 with TRBJ2-1, with 8 bases matching TRBD2. This CDR3 has 16 residues. J lost 0 bases, V lost 4 bases, and 6 bases had no gene match. Germline CDR1 and CDR2: SGHRS and YFSETQ. The CDR3 loop is CASSLRTSGSYNEQFF. CDR3 in DNA: TGCGCCAGCAGCCTCCGAACTAGCGGCTCCTACAATGAGCAGTTCTTC.

Worth noting for this clonotype: Mismatch with germline at one junction end may stem from a read error. The chain employs TRBV7-7 and TRBJ2-1; 7 nucleotides match TRBD2. Germline V gene lookup returns CDR1 SSHAT and CDR2 FNYEAQ (reference sequence). The CDR3 is made up of 17 amino acids. In nucleotides, the CDR3 is TGTGCTAGCAGCCCGTACCTAGGCGGGAGTGGCAGAAATGAGCAGTTCTTC. Amino acids: CASSPYLGGSGRNEQFF. The variable domain in full, completed from reference TRBV7-7 and TRBJ2-1, reads GAGVSQSPRYKVTKRGQDVTLRCDPISSHATLYWYQQALGQGPEFLTYFNYEAQPDKSGLPSDRFSAERPEGSISTLTIQRTEQRDSAMYRCASSPYLGGSGRNEQFFGPGTRLTVL.

The table lists this clonotype with many counts. V and J are TRBV20-1 and TRBJ1-5, with D perhaps TRBD1 (6 bases). This CDR3 has 15 residues. Trimming removed 0 bases from V and 5 bases from J, with 14 bases in between. The germline V gene encodes CDR1 DFQATT and CDR2 SNEGSKA (reference sequence). CDR3 coding DNA: TGCAGTGCTAGAGATCAGGGGAGACCCGATCAGCCCCAGCATTTT. It is translated as CSARDQGRPDQPQHF.

The chain links TRBV7-9 to TRBJ1-4; D not certain. V lost 4 bases and J 5 bases, leaving 5 bases between the germline ends. The CDR3 is 12 residues long. Germline CDR1 is SEHNR and CDR2 is FQNEAQ (reference sequence). The CDR3 here is CASSWPNEKLFF. The CDR3 bases are TGTGCCAGCAGCTGGCCCAATGAAAAACTGTTTTTT.

This clonotype showed up just a few times. V gene TRBV13 combines with J gene TRBJ2-1, with D tentatively TRBD2 (5 bases). Trimming removed 6 bases at V and 9 bases at J, with 18 bases between. CDR3 length: 14 residues. Germline CDR1 is PRHDT and CDR2 is FYEKMQ (reference sequence). The CDR3 protein is CASSFLIGRAEQFF. DNA for the CDR3: TGTGCCAGCAGTTTTTTGATAGGGCGGGCTGAGCAGTTCTTC.